A selection of T cell receptor beta chains follows, all from one sample in a study of cytomegalovirus exposure and HLA in healthy donors. Profiling relied on immunoSEQ multiplex PCR, and the TCRdb table lists in-frame clones only, not all of them. The profile covers 170,000 or so clones, with over 75% appearing a single time and 0.5% taken by the ten largest. Sequencing used PBMCs. Source of these receptors: a woman aged 50 to 60 in good health and CMV-seronegative. The CDR3 runs from the conserved cysteine through the conserved F or W. A D gene is named only where the DNA matches it firmly. The size field is filled for only some rows; it gives once, few, many or a size class.

V gene	J gene	clone size	D gene	CDR3 protein	CDR3 DNA
TRBV6-1	TRBJ1-6	NA	TRBD1	CASSERQGANSPLHF	TGTGCCAGCAGTGAAAGACAGGGGGCAAATTCACCCCTCCACTTT
TRBV28	TRBJ1-2	few	TRBD1	CASSLTGEYGYTF	TGTGCCAGCAGTTTAACAGGGGAGTATGGCTACACCTTC
TRBV5-4	TRBJ2-5	NA	TRBD2	CASSATSGGRGETQYF	TGTGCCAGCAGCGCCACTAGCGGGGGGAGGGGAGAGACCCAGTACTTC
TRBV7-9	TRBJ2-3	NA	TRBD2	CAEGGPGLAGGPSLDTQYF	TGTGCCGAGGGGGGGCCGGGACTAGCGGGAGGCCCGTCCCTGGATACGCAGTATTTT
TRBV9	TRBJ2-3	NA	TRBD1	CASSVEGQGRDTQYF	TGTGCCAGCAGCGTAGAGGGACAGGGAAGGGATACGCAGTATTTT
TRBV5-1	TRBJ2-3	few	NA	CASSLATSTDTQYF	TGCGCCAGCAGCCTAGCTACTAGCACAGATACGCAGTATTTT
TRBV19	TRBJ1-2	NA	NA	CASTKGGVGYGYTF	TGTGCCAGTACCAAGGGAGGGGTTGGCTATGGCTACACCTTC
TRBV28	TRBJ2-2	NA	TRBD1	CASRGQGDTGELFF	TGTGCCAGCAGGGGACAGGGGGACACCGGGGAGCTGTTTTTT
TRBV23-1	TRBJ2-3	NA	NA	CASSQSTGRDPDTQYF	TGCGCCAGCAGTCAATCGACAGGACGCGACCCAGATACGCAGTATTTT
TRBV10-1	TRBJ1-1	NA	TRBD1	CASSGRQGETEAFF	TGCGCCAGCAGTGGAAGACAGGGGGAAACTGAAGCTTTCTTT
TRBV5-1	TRBJ2-7	NA	NA	CASSPGLRDSTGEQYF	TGCGCCAGCAGCCCCGGCTTAAGGGACTCTACCGGCGAGCAGTACTTC
TRBV30	TRBJ1-5	NA	NA	CAWNRDSNQPQHF	TGTGCCTGGAACAGGGATAGCAATCAGCCCCAGCATTTT
TRBV6-1	TRBJ1-5	NA	NA	CATRDGGPQHF	TGTGCCACCAGGGACGGGGGGCCCCAGCATTTT
TRBV2	TRBJ1-5	NA	TRBD1	CASTGTGGSQPQHF	TGTGCCAGCACGGGGACAGGGGGGTCCCAGCCCCAGCATTTT
TRBV5-6	TRBJ1-5	NA	NA	CASSLQGYQPQHF	TGTGCCAGCAGCTTACAGGGATATCAGCCCCAGCATTTT
TRBV7-2	TRBJ2-7	NA	NA	CASGNATSSYEQYF	TGTGCCAGCGGCAACGCGACAAGCTCCTACGAGCAGTACTTC
TRBV6-6	TRBJ1-2	NA	TRBD1	CASSPTGVGYGYTF	TGTGCCAGCAGTCCGACAGGGGTGGGCTATGGCTACACCTTC
TRBV30	TRBJ1-4	NA	NA	CAWSWKLGTLRPRNHEKLFF	TGTGCCTGGAGTTGGAAATTAGGGACACTCCGTCCTAGAAATCATGAAAAACTGTTTTTT
TRBV6-7	TRBJ2-7	NA	TRBD2	CASNGGRSYEQYF	TGTGCCAGCAATGGCGGGAGGTCCTACGAGCAGTACTTC
TRBV30	TRBJ2-1	NA	TRBD2	CAWGLLAGVDNEQFF	TGTGCCTGGGGGTTGTTAGCGGGAGTAGACAATGAGCAGTTCTTC
TRBV19	TRBJ1-5	NA	TRBD1	CASMMDRGSLGNQPQHF	TGTGCCAGTATGATGGACAGGGGGTCACTCGGCAATCAGCCCCAGCATTTT
TRBV7-8	TRBJ1-5	few	NA	CASSLFRADSNQPQHF	TGTGCCAGCAGCTTGTTCAGGGCTGATAGCAATCAGCCCCAGCATTTT
TRBV6-5	TRBJ1-3	NA	NA	CASIDRLSGNTIYF	TGTGCCAGCATCGACAGGCTGTCTGGAAACACCATATATTTT
TRBV5-1	TRBJ1-6	NA	NA	CASSLESGNSPLHF	TGCGCCAGCAGCTTAGAGAGCGGGAATTCACCCCTCCACTTT
TRBV7-2	TRBJ1-5	NA	TRBD1	CASSLGLTGTGSNQPQHF	TGTGCCAGCAGCTTAGGGCTAACCGGGACAGGTAGCAATCAGCCCCAGCATTTT
TRBV11-2	TRBJ1-1	NA	TRBD1	CASSLDRVTFTEAFF	TGTGCCAGCAGCCTTGACAGGGTAACGTTCACTGAAGCTTTCTTT
TRBV29-1	TRBJ2-1	NA	NA	CSVVTFVGLEEQFF	TGCAGCGTTGTAACCTTCGTCGGACTGGAGGAGCAGTTCTTC
TRBV5-1	TRBJ2-7	NA	TRBD2	CASSPGLAGVAYEQYF	TGCGCCAGCAGCCCAGGGCTAGCGGGAGTGGCGTACGAGCAGTACTTC
TRBV6-5	TRBJ1-3	NA	TRBD1	CASSDTGGANTIYF	TGTGCCAGCAGTGACACAGGGGGCGCGAACACCATATATTTT
TRBV5-6	TRBJ1-3	few	NA	CASSSRGAGNTIYF	TGTGCCAGCAGCTCTCGCGGGGCTGGAAACACCATATATTTT
TRBV2	TRBJ2-1	NA	TRBD2	CASRGTSGSLSVTIF	TGTGCCAGCAGGGGGACTAGCGGGAGTTTAAGTGTAACGATCTTC
TRBV28	TRBJ2-6	NA	NA	CASSPYGSGANVLTF	TGTGCCAGCAGTCCCTACGGGTCTGGGGCCAACGTCCTGACTTTC
TRBV25-1	TRBJ2-1	NA	TRBD1	CASDYQGAHEQFF	TGTGCCAGCGATTATCAGGGGGCGCATGAGCAGTTCTTC
TRBV28	TRBJ2-2	NA	TRBD1	CASRWTGGTGELFF	TGTGCCAGCAGATGGACAGGGGGCACCGGGGAGCTGTTTTTT
TRBV7-2	TRBJ2-3	NA	NA	CASSSAGTFTIYTQYF	TGTGCCAGCAGCTCCGCCGGGACTTTCACGATCTATACGCAGTATTTT
TRBV5-4	TRBJ2-7	NA	TRBD2	CASSPGLAGSYEQYF	TGTGCCAGCAGCCCGGGACTAGCGGGGTCCTACGAGCAGTACTTC
TRBV19	TRBJ1-3	NA	NA	CASSITVGGTSGNTIYF	TGTGCCAGTAGTATAACGGTCGGAGGGACCTCTGGAAACACCATATATTTT
TRBV5-4	TRBJ1-2	NA	NA	CASGTADYGYTF	TGTGCCAGCGGGACTGCTGACTATGGCTACACCTTC
TRBV28	TRBJ1-5	NA	NA	CASRFAGGEPQHF	TGTGCCAGCAGATTCGCGGGCGGGGAGCCCCAGCATTTT
TRBV5-1	TRBJ2-3	NA	TRBD1	CASSQDRVTDTQYF	TGCGCCAGCAGCCAGGACAGGGTGACAGATACGCAGTATTTT
TRBV28	TRBJ2-3	NA	NA	CAVTGTLSDTQYF	TGTGCCGTCACAGGGACACTGTCAGATACGCAGTATTTT
TRBV4-1	TRBJ2-7	NA	NA	CASSQGQEGFFNEQYF	TGCGCCAGCAGCCAAGGTCAGGAGGGCTTTTTCAACGAGCAGTACTTC
TRBV6-5	TRBJ2-3	NA	NA	CASSRGRMGTDTQYF	TGTGCCAGCTCTCGAGGGAGGATGGGCACAGATACGCAGTATTTT
TRBV27	TRBJ2-1	NA	TRBD2	CASSFLAGLSYNEQFF	TGTGCCAGCAGTTTTCTAGCGGGACTGTCCTACAATGAGCAGTTCTTC
TRBV30	TRBJ2-3	NA	NA	CAWSVAGSDTQYF	TGTGCCTGGAGTGTAGCCGGGTCTGATACGCAGTATTTT
TRBV28	TRBJ1-1	few	NA	CASSLQMNTEAFF	TGTGCCAGCAGTTTACAAATGAACACTGAAGCTTTCTTT
TRBV18	TRBJ1-5	NA	NA	CASSPYGGWQPQHF	TGTGCCAGCTCCCCCTACGGGGGTTGGCAGCCCCAGCATTTT
TRBV4-2	TRBJ2-7	NA	NA	CASSQDGSTRLDEQYF	TGTGCCAGCAGCCAAGATGGGAGCACCAGGCTCGACGAGCAGTACTTC
TRBV2	TRBJ2-5	NA	TRBD2	CASREAGLAGYQETQYF	TGTGCCAGCAGGGAGGCCGGACTAGCGGGTTACCAAGAGACCCAGTACTTC
TRBV5-4	TRBJ2-5	NA	NA	CASSSETGGSETQYF	TGTGCCAGCAGCTCAGAGACCGGGGGATCAGAGACCCAGTACTTC
TRBV30	TRBJ2-6	NA	TRBD1	CASGQVLANVLTF	TGTGCCTCTGGACAGGTCTTAGCCAACGTCCTGACTTTC
TRBV28	TRBJ1-1	once	NA	CASSRGGLEAFF	TGTGCCAGCAGCCGCGGGGGGCTTGAAGCTTTCTTT